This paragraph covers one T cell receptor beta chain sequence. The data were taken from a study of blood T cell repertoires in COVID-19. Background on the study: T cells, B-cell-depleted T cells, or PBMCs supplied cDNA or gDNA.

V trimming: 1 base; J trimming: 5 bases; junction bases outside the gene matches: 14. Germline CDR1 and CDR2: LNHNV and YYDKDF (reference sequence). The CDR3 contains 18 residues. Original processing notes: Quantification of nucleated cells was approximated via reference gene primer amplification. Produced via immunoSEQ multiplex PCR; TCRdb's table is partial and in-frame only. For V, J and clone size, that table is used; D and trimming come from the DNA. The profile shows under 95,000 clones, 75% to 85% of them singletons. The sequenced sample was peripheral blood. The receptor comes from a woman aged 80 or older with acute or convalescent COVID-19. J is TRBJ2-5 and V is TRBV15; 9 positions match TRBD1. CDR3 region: CATSRGSRDRARRETQYF. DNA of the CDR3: TGTGCCACCAGCAGAGGGTCCCGGGACAGGGCGAGGCGCGAGACCCAGTACTTC.